What follows is one T cell receptor beta chain and its context. Assay used: immunoSEQ multiplex PCR; TCRdb lists only in-frame clones, some missing. Seen here are under 150,000 clones, around 92% observed once, and the top ten hold about 7.6%. The data stem from a study of control samples from healthy donors and cancer patients. The CDR3 runs to 14 residues. The V gene lost 0 bases and the J gene lost 3 bases, with 9 bases spanning the gap. Germline CDR1 and CDR2: SGDLS and YYNGEE. The TCR comes from a man in his fifties with head and neck cancer. The specimen sequenced was PBMCs. The chain couples TRBV9 to TRBJ1-1; D is unresolved. CDR3 residues: CASSVVGGYTEAFF. The CDR3 DNA follows: TGTGCCAGCAGCGTAGTTGGCGGGTACACTGAAGCTTTCTTT.